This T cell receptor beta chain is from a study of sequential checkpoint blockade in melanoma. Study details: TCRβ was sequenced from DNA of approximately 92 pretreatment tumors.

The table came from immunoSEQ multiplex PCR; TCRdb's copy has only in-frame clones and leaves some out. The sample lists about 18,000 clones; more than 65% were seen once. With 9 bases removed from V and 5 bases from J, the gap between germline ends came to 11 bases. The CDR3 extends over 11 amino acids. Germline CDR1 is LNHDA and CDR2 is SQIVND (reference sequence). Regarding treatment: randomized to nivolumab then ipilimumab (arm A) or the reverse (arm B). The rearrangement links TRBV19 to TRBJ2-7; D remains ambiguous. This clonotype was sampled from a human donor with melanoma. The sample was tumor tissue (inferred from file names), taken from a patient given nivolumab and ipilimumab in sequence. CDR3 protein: CASWLGNEQYF. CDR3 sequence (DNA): TGTGCCAGCTGGCTAGGAAACGAGCAGTACTTC.